The clone carrying this T cell receptor beta chain came up many times. Its target is unknown. TCR cDNA, made by 5'RACE template switching, carried an added universal primer site and UMIs. TCRdb fed the 5' RACE reads into MiXCR, producing one record per CDR3 protein. The sample lists about 160,000 distinct CDR3 sequences; 6% to 7.5% were seen once. There are 12 residues in the CDR3. This sample is drawn from a study of T cells after yellow fever vaccination. Study-level findings and limits: There was a small share of clonotypes that showed up in both the CD4 and CD8 compartments. Most primary-vaccination clones recurred post-booster (approximately 96% CD4, over 70% CD8). Within FACS-sorted repertoires, abundant clonotypes contaminating from the bulk population could be present.

The rearrangement joins TRBV21-1 to TRBJ1-5. TRBV21-1 is termed a pseudogene. The sequenced sample was CD4+ T cells sorted from PBMCs, obtained less than 6 days after the first yellow fever vaccination. The receptor comes from a man younger than 35 who received the YFV17D yellow fever vaccine. In nucleotides, the CDR3 is TGTGCCACCGAGTGTGGCAATCAGCCCCAGCATTTT. It specifies CATECGNQPQHF.